The 15 T cell receptor beta chains reported below all come from one sample, sequenced in a study of OX40 agonist ivuxolimab in advanced cancers. Repertoires were generated with immunoSEQ multiplex PCR, while TCRdb's copy carries only in-frame clones and drops some. The repertoire holds 62,000 or so clones, with around four fifths as singletons. The sequencing used CD4+ or CD8+ T cells sorted from blood, collected in a trial of the OX40 agonist ivuxolimab. These receptor sequences come from an adult with an advanced solid tumor such as melanoma, head and neck, liver or kidney cancer.

The chain combines TRBV5-5 with TRBJ2-1; D ambiguous. CDR1 and CDR2 from the germline V gene are SGHKS and YYEKEE (reference sequence). V was clipped by 4 bases and J by 4 bases, with 3 bases between them. The CDR3 length is 11 residues. CDR3 DNA sequence: TGTGCCAGCAGCGATTACAATGAGCAGTTCTTC. It specifies CASSDYNEQFF.

The V and J genes are TRBV5-6 and TRBJ1-6; no firm D call. There are 16 residues in the CDR3. Germline CDR1 SGHDT, CDR2 YYEEEE. Trimming took off 2 bases at V and 8 bases at J, with 17 bases between the two ends. This CDR3 reads CASSFRIGSGDSPLHF. The CDR3 DNA reads as TGTGCCAGCAGCTTCCGGATCGGGAGTGGTGATTCACCCCTCCACTTT.

The sample holds one count of this clone. The genes are TRBV7-3 and TRBJ2-1; 7 positions match TRBD1. The V and J ends lost 4 bases and 2 bases, in that order; junction bases with no gene match: 5. From germline, CDR1 is SGHTA and CDR2 FQGTGA. The CDR3 runs 15 residues. The CDR3 spells CASSSGQDAYNEQFF. CDR3 coding DNA: TGTGCCAGCAGCTCCGGACAGGACGCCTACAATGAGCAGTTCTTC.

The V call is TRBV15, the J call TRBJ2-7; D not certain. Germline V CDR1 and CDR2: LNHNV, YYDKDF (reference sequence). Trimming pared 0 bases from V and 0 bases from J, leaving 6 bases between. This CDR3 contains 14 residues. The CDR3 reads CATSRELFSYEQYF. DNA of the CDR3: TGTGCCACCAGCAGAGAATTGTTCTCCTACGAGCAGTACTTC.

The DNA of the CDR3 is TGTGCCAGCAGCCAAGAGGGGACTAGGACCGTGGGGACCCAGTACTTC. Amino acid sequence: CASSQEGTRTVGTQYF. The chain combines TRBV4-2 with TRBJ2-5; 8 nucleotides line up with TRBD2. CDR1 LGHNA and CDR2 YNFKEQ come from the germline V gene. Trimming removed 0 bases from V and 7 bases from J; junction bases left unmatched: 10. The CDR3 runs 16 residues.

This chain connects TRBV5-6 to TRBJ2-7; a weak D match, TRBD1 (6 bases). This CDR3 comprises 14 residues. Germline V lookup: CDR1 SGHDT, CDR2 YYEEEE. Trimming pared 2 bases from V and 1 base from J, leaving 10 bases between. Here the CDR3 reads CASSFDRNSYEQYF. The CDR3 coding sequence is TGTGCCAGCAGCTTCGACAGGAATTCCTACGAGCAGTACTTC. The whole variable domain, remainder taken from reference TRBV5-6 and TRBJ2-7, is DAGVTQSPTHLIKTRGQQVTLRCSPKSGHDTVSWYQQALGQGPQFIFQYYEEEERQRGNFPDRFSGHQFPNYSSELNVNALLLGDSALYLCASSFDRNSYEQYFGPGTRLTVT.

The chain couples TRBV6-1 to TRBJ2-7, with 9 bases identical to TRBD2. CDR1 is MNHNS, CDR2 SASEGT, per germline. The CDR3 loop spans 13 amino acids. V gave up 8 bases and J gave up 3 bases; unmatched junction bases: 5. This chain's CDR3 is CASRRAGGYEQYF. In DNA form, the CDR3 reads TGTGCCAGCCGGAGAGCGGGAGGCTACGAGCAGTACTTC.

This chain uses TRBV5-1 with TRBJ2-1; D may be TRBD2 (6 bases). The V end was cut by 2 bases, the J end by 7 bases, with 19 bases between. The CDR3 runs 16 residues. Germline CDR1 is SGHRS and CDR2 is YFSETQ. CDR3 sequence: CASSFRSRELSNEQFF. DNA for the CDR3: TGCGCCAGCAGCTTTCGGTCCCGGGAGCTCAGTAATGAGCAGTTCTTC. Filled out from reference TRBV5-1 and TRBJ2-1, the complete variable domain reads KAGVTQTPRYLIKTRGQQVTLSCSPISGHRSVSWYQQTPGQGLQFLFEYFSETQRNKGNFPGRFSGRQFSNSRSEMNVSTLELGDSALYLCASSFRSRELSNEQFFGPGTRLTVL.

The chain employs TRBV7-3 and TRBJ1-4; TRBD1 matches 9 bases. This CDR3 comprises 15 residues. Germline CDR1 SGHTA, CDR2 FQGTGA. V lost 5 bases to trimming and J lost 2 bases; unmatched junction nucleotides: 3. The CDR3 DNA follows: TGTGCCAGCAGCCAAACAGGGGGCACTAATGAAAAACTGTTTTTT. Translating gives CASSQTGGTNEKLFF.

The gene calls are TRBV27 and TRBJ1-6; D is unclear. The CDR3 consists of 15 residues. Germline values: CDR1 MNHEY, CDR2 SMNVEV (reference sequence). Trimming took 3 bases from V and 7 from J, leaving 13 bases between them. The CDR3 DNA reads as TGTGCCAGCAGTTTTCTTCTCGGTGAAAATTCACCCCTCCACTTT. It specifies CASSFLLGENSPLHF.

The CDR3 DNA reads as TGCGCCAGCAGTCAAAGGTTGGCGGGAGGGCCCGAGGAGACCCAGTACTTC. Translated, it gives CASSQRLAGGPEETQYF. This rearrangement joins TRBV4-3 to TRBJ2-5; 9 nucleotides agree with TRBD2. Germline values: CDR1 LGHNA, CDR2 YSLEER. CDR3 size: 17 residues. The V segment lost 6 bases and the J segment 5 bases; nucleotides outside the gene matches: 16.

This clone was recorded only once. This rearrangement joins TRBV25-1 to TRBJ2-3; 13 bases fit TRBD2. CDR3 size: 16 residues. Germline CDR1 MGHDK, CDR2 SYGVNS. J gave up 2 bases and V 5 bases, and 4 bases lay outside the gene matches. In DNA form, the CDR3 reads TGTGCCAGCAGTACGGGACTAGCGGGGAACACAGATACGCAGTATTTT. It translates to CASSTGLAGNTDTQYF.

The rearrangement uses TRBV4-3 and TRBJ1-5, with TRBD1 matching over 7 bases. The CDR3 runs to 14 residues. The junction had 0 bases not matched to a gene; V was cut back by 4 bases and J by 0 bases. Germline V gene sequence: CDR1 LGHNA, CDR2 YSLEER. The CDR3 sequence: CASSPGGSNQPQHF. CDR3 nucleotides: TGCGCCAGCAGCCCAGGGGGTAGCAATCAGCCCCAGCATTTT.

This clone was observed once. The CDR3 sequence: CASSEIAGHTEAFF. The CDR3 DNA reads TGTGCCAGCAGTGAAATCGCGGGGCACACTGAAGCTTTCTTT. The gene calls are TRBV6-1 and TRBJ1-1, with D maybe TRBD1 (5 bases). The CDR3 has 14 amino acids. V dropped 2 bases and J dropped 3 bases, with 10 bases sitting between them. CDR1 MNHNS and CDR2 SASEGT come from the germline V gene.

This clone is a singleton in its sample. The gene calls are TRBV7-3 and TRBJ2-7, with a possible D match to TRBD2 (6 bases). Trimming took 6 bases from V and 4 from J, leaving 16 bases between them. Looked up from germline, CDR1 is SGHTA and CDR2 is FQGTGA. This CDR3 has 14 residues. Here the CDR3 reads CASSVTPGTYEQYF. CDR3 coding DNA: TGTGCCAGCAGTGTAACGCCAGGGACTTACGAGCAGTACTTC. The full variable domain, with the rest looked up from reference TRBV7-3 and TRBJ2-7, is GAGVSQTPSNKVTEKGKYVELRCDPISGHTALYWYRQSLGQGPEFLIYFQGTGAADDSGLPNDRFFAVRPEGSVSTLKIQRTERGDSAVYLCASSVTPGTYEQYFGPGTRLTVT.